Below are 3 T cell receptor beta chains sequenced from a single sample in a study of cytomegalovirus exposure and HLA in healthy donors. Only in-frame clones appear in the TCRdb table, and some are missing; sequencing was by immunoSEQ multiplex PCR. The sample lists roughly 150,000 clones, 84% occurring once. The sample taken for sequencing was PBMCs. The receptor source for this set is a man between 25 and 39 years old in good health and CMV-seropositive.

The CDR3 nucleotides read TGTGCCAGCAGCTTAACGCGGCGGGGACAGGGCGTCGACTACACCTTC. Translating gives CASSLTRRGQGVDYTF. This chain connects TRBV7-3 to TRBJ1-2, with TRBD1 matching 9 bases. The V and J ends lost 0 bases and 10 bases, in that order; junction bases with no gene match: 12. This CDR3 spans 16 amino acids. The germline gives CDR1 SGHTA, CDR2 FQGTGA.

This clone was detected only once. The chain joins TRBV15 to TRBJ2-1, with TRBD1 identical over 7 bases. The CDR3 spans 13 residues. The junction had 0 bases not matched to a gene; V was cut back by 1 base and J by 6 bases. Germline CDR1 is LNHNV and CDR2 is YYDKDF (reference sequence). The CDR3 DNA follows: TGTGCCACCAGCAGAGGACAGGGCAATGAGCAGTTCTTC. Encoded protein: CATSRGQGNEQFF.

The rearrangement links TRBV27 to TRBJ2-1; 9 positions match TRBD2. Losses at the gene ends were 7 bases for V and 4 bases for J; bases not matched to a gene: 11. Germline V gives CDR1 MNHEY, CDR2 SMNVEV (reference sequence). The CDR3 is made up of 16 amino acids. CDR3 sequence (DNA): TGTGCCAGCACGCCTGATAGCGGGAGTAGGTACAATGAGCAGTTCTTC. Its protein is CASTPDSGSRYNEQFF.